This section outlines one TCR beta chain sequence together with its context. One end of the junction fails to match germline, which may point to a read error. There were TCR beta CDR3 regions amplified from RNA transcripts. In the first-round RT-PCR of the TCR CDR3, the HTBI primer set was used. MiXCR, applied by TCRdb to the multiplex PCR reads, yields one record per CDR3 protein. The sample has 560,000 or so distinct CDR3 sequences, 40% to 55% seen once. The data are from a study of T cells in Graves' hyperthyroidism and ophthalmopathy. Germline V CDR1 and CDR2: SGHTA, FQGNSA. The CDR3 sequence is 14 residues long.

The sequenced material came from peripheral blood or thyroid tissue (not recorded which). The receptor was isolated from a woman between 18 and 29 years old with Graves' hyperthyroidism. The chain combines TRBV7-2 with TRBJ2-7; 8 positions match TRBD2. The CDR3 nucleotides read TGCGCCAGCAGCGGGGGACTATCAGGCTACGAGCAGTACTTC. It codes for CASSGGLSGYEQYF.